Described below is a single T cell receptor (beta chain) sequence and its context. Its specificity is not known. TCRdb re-derived calls from the 5' RACE reads in MiXCR, one entry per CDR3 protein. This table has 1.5 million to 2 million distinct CDR3 sequences, about 31% appearing once. The data belong to a study of identical twins. In every case, the donor was a healthy Caucasian. Study-wide findings and caveats: The study found that models underestimated out-of-frame TCR alpha sharing in monozygotic twins. Beta clonotypes that were abundant in cord blood contained fewer insertions, a pattern absent from memory repertoires. Interpretation of the results relied on cross-sectional statistical analysis and not on following the same donors.

Germline CDR1 reads MNHNS; CDR2 reads SASEGT. The V and J ends lost 3 bases and 6 bases respectively, with 9 bases between them. The CDR3 consists of 13 residues. Sequenced material: cord blood. This chain uses TRBV6-1 with TRBJ2-1, with D possibly being TRBD1 or TRBD2 (5 bases each). The sequence was collected from a newborn girl in good health. Written as DNA, the CDR3 is TGTGCCAGCAGTGAGGGACGTTTCAATGAGCAGTTCTTC. Translation gives CASSEGRFNEQFF.